These 15 T cell receptor beta chains came from one sample sequenced in a study of CD8+CD57+ T cells in acquired aplastic anemia. The TCR beta profiling, which covered VDJ combination and CDR3 sequence, was carried out using genomic DNA as the template. TCRdb used MiXCR to reprocess the reads, holding one entry per CDR3 protein. There are fewer than 200,000 distinct CDR3 sequences in the sample; approximately 48% occur only once, and 10% to 15% lies in the top ten. Previously, flow cytometry had revealed CD8+CD57+ cell expansion in the patients chosen for sequencing. Source material: sorted CD4+, CD8+, or CD8+CD57+ T cells (not recorded which) from PBMCs. These receptors were collected from a human donor with aplastic anemia.

This clonotype was seen a handful of times. The chain has TRBV15 and TRBJ1-4; D gene unclear. Germline loops: CDR1 LNHNV, CDR2 YYDKDF (reference sequence). There are 14 residues in the CDR3. Deletions cut 1 base from V and 10 bases from J, with 13 bases between. CDR3 sequence reads: CATSRASSERKLFF. The CDR3 DNA reads as TGTGCCACCAGCAGAGCCTCCTCGGAGAGAAAACTGTTTTTT.

This clonotype came up many times. This chain links TRBV7-9 with TRBJ1-2; 12 bases align to TRBD1. The V and J ends lost 4 bases and 10 bases, in that order; junction bases with no gene match: 13. CDR1 and CDR2 (germline): SEHNR, FQNEAQ (reference sequence). CDR3 size: 16 residues. CDR3 in amino acids: CASSSTPGQGAIDYTF. As DNA, the CDR3 is TGTGCCAGCAGCTCCACCCCGGGACAGGGGGCCATTGACTACACCTTC.

Turning to this clonotype: A much larger clone differs by one base, so this may be a read error. The chain employs TRBV3-1 and TRBJ2-7, with D possibly matching TRBD1 (6 bases). CDR1 is LGHDT, CDR2 YNNKEL, per germline (reference sequence). The CDR3 spans 12 residues. The CDR3 sequence is CAGSPQGIEQYF. CDR3 DNA sequence: TGTGCCGGCAGCCCCCAGGGGATCGAGCAGTACTTC.

This clonotype was counted between two and nine times. V and J are TRBV10-3 and TRBJ1-1; weak D call: TRBD1 (5 bases). CDR1 is ENHRY and CDR2 is SYGVKD in the germline V gene. V was clipped by 0 bases and J by 1 base, with 12 bases between them. The CDR3 covers 16 residues. In DNA form, the CDR3 reads TGTGCCATCAGTGAGTCAAACGGCAGGGCGAACACTGAAGCTTTCTTT. Protein product: CAISESNGRANTEAFF.

The genes are TRBV2 and TRBJ1-5; TRBD1 might be the D (5 bases). Trimming cost V 1 base and J 3 bases, with 13 bases left between them. Germline loops: CDR1 SNHLY, CDR2 FYNNEI. There are 16 residues in the CDR3. The CDR3: CASSEGGRRYNQPQHF. DNA for the CDR3: TGTGCCAGCAGTGAAGGGGGGAGAAGGTACAATCAGCCCCAGCATTTT.

The sample holds a few counts of this clonotype. This sequence joins TRBV5-1 and TRBJ1-1; D is unclear. The CDR3 extends over 13 amino acids. Trimming took 4 bases from V and 2 from J, leaving 9 bases between them. CDR1 and CDR2 from the germline V gene are SGHRS and YFSETQ. CDR3: CASSPAVNTEAFF. The CDR3 DNA follows: TGCGCCAGCAGCCCAGCAGTTAACACTGAAGCTTTCTTT.

The chain couples TRBV7-8 to TRBJ2-1, with TRBD2 matching 9 bases. V shed 2 bases, J shed 6 bases, and the junction held 8 bases outside the gene matches. Germline CDR1 SGHVS, CDR2 FQNEAQ. CDR3 length: 16 residues. Here the CDR3 reads CASSLYEREEGNEQFF. As DNA, the CDR3 is TGTGCCAGCAGCTTATATGAGCGGGAGGAAGGCAATGAGCAGTTCTTC.

Written as DNA, the CDR3 is TGTGCCAGCAGCCCTCAAGGGGGTCAGCCCCAGCATTTT. This encodes CASSPQGGQPQHF. This sequence joins TRBV7-3 and TRBJ1-5, with a possible D match to TRBD1 (6 bases). With 5 bases removed from V and 6 bases from J, the gap between germline ends came to 11 bases. CDR3 length equals 13 residues. Germline V gene data show CDR1 as SGHTA and CDR2 as FQGTGA.

The V and J genes are TRBV7-9 and TRBJ2-7; TRBD2 matches 7 bases. This CDR3 region has 14 residues. Germline CDR1 reads SEHNR; CDR2 reads FQNEAQ (reference sequence). Unmatched junction bases numbered 3, after V lost 1 base and J lost 3 bases. Here the CDR3 DNA reads TGTGCCAGCAGCTTAGAAGGACTAGGCTACGAGCAGTACTTC. Translated, it gives CASSLEGLGYEQYF.

This clonotype has ten or more counts. The V and J genes are TRBV5-4 and TRBJ2-3; D unresolved. CDR1 and CDR2 (germline): SGHNT, YYREEE (reference sequence). V was pared by 4 bases and J by 2 bases, with 11 bases between. CDR3 length: 14 amino acids. The CDR3 DNA is TGTGCCAGCAGCCCGAAAGGAGACACAGATACGCAGTATTTT. Translating gives CASSPKGDTDTQYF.

The chain couples TRBV3-1 to TRBJ2-2; 11 bases agree with TRBD1. In germline, CDR1 is LGHDT, CDR2 YNNKEL (reference sequence). The CDR3 sequence is 15 residues long. V was clipped by 1 base and J by 7 bases; unmatched bases: 2. The CDR3 protein is CASSQGTGGFGELFF. The CDR3, as DNA: TGTGCCAGCAGCCAAGGGACAGGGGGCTTCGGGGAGCTGTTTTTT.

This clonotype has more than one count but fewer than ten. The CDR3 loop is CATSDFRTVDNEQFF. CDR3 bases: TGTGCCACCAGTGATTTTCGCACAGTCGACAATGAGCAGTTCTTC. V gene TRBV24-1 combines with J gene TRBJ2-1; D ambiguous. The length of the CDR3 is 15 residues. In germline, CDR1 is KGHDR, CDR2 SFDVKD. V was clipped by 1 base and J by 5 bases, with 11 bases between them.

Regarding this clonotype: This could be a read error, since a much larger clone is one nucleotide away. The conserved final phenylalanine or tryptophan is absent from the CDR3, which likely points to a read error. The chain uses TRBV9 and TRBJ1-4; maybe TRBD1 (5 bases). Looked up from germline, CDR1 is SGDLS and CDR2 is YYNGEE. Trimming shortened V by 0 bases and J by 5 bases, and 5 bases separated the two germline ends. The CDR3 is 13 amino acids. CDR3 residues: CASSVGTNEKLFL. CDR3 DNA: TGTGCCAGCAGCGTAGGGACAAATGAAAAACTGTTTCTT.

The chain is built from TRBV20-1 and TRBJ2-3; 11 positions agree with TRBD2. CDR1 is DFQATT and CDR2 is SNEGSKA in the germline V gene (reference sequence). The CDR3 sequence is 16 residues long. Germline trimming cut 3 bases from V and 2 bases from J; bases unmatched to any gene: 7. For the CDR3, the DNA is TGCAGTGCTAGGCTCGAGACTAGCGGGGACACAGATACGCAGTATTTT. Amino acid sequence: CSARLETSGDTDTQYF.

This clonotype has just a few counts. A read error may produce the germline difference seen at one junction end. This chain connects TRBV5-1 to TRBJ2-6; 12 bases fit TRBD1. Germline assignment: CDR1 SGHRS and CDR2 YFSETQ. The CDR3 sequence is 18 residues long. CDR3 nucleotide sequence: TGCGCCAGCAGTTTGGGACAGGGGGCGGGATCTGGGGCCAACGTCCTGACTTTC. Translated, it gives CASSLGQGAGSGANVLTF.